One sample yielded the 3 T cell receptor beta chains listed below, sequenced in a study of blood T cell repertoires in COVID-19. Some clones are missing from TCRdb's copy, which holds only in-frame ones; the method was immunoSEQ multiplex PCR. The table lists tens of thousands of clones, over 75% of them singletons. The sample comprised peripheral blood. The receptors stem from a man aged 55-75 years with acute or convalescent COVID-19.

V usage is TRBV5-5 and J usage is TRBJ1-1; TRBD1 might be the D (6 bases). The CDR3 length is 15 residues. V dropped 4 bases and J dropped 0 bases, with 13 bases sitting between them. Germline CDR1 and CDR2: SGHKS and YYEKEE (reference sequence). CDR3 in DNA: TGTGCCAGCAGCCTGACAGGTACAATGAACACTGAAGCTTTCTTT. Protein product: CASSLTGTMNTEAFF.

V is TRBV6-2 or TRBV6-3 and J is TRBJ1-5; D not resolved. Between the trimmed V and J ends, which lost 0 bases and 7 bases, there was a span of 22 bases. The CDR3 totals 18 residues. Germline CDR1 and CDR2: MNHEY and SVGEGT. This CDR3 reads CASSYSFGSVGMRQPQHF. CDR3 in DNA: TGTGCCAGCAGTTACTCGTTCGGGTCGGTCGGAATGAGGCAGCCCCAGCATTTT.

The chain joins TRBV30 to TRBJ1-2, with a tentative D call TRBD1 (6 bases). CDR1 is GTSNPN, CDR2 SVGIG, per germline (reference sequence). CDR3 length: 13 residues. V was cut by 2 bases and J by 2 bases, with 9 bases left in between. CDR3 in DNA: TGTGCCTGGAGTATGGACAGCAACTATGGCTACACCTTC. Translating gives CAWSMDSNYGYTF.